The 30 T cell receptor beta chains reported below all come from one sample, sequenced in a study of blood T cell repertoires in COVID-19. Method: immunoSEQ multiplex PCR; TCRdb's copy keeps in-frame clones and lacks some. The data hold fewer than 70,000 clones, with 80% to 90% observed a single time. The sequenced material came from peripheral blood. The receptors come from a man aged 45-65 years with acute or convalescent COVID-19.

The rearrangement joins TRBV13 to TRBJ2-5, with TRBD1 matching over 7 bases. Germline V CDR1 and CDR2: PRHDT, FYEKMQ (reference sequence). The CDR3 loop spans 16 amino acids. V lost 1 base to trimming and J lost 0 bases; unmatched junction nucleotides: 5. The CDR3 reads CASSLAWDSHQETQYF. In nucleotides, the CDR3 is TGTGCCAGCAGCTTAGCGTGGGACAGCCACCAAGAGACCCAGTACTTC. The full variable domain, rest sourced from reference TRBV13 and TRBJ2-5, is AAGVIQSPRHLIKEKRETATLKCYPIPRHDTVYWYQQGPGQDPQFLISFYEKMQSDKGSIPDRFSAQQFSDYHSELNMSSLELGDSALYFCASSLAWDSHQETQYFGPGTRLLVL.

This clone came up once. The chain couples TRBV5-1 to TRBJ2-5; 11 bases align to TRBD1. Trimming at V came to 2 bases and at J to 4 bases, leaving 4 bases not matched to a gene. The germline V gene encodes CDR1 SGHRS and CDR2 YFSETQ. CDR3 length: 15 residues. CDR3 sequence (DNA): TGCGCCAGCAGCTTCCCCGGGACAGGGGGAGAGACCCAGTACTTC. This gives the protein CASSFPGTGGETQYF.

V gene TRBV7-2 combines with J gene TRBJ2-5; 9 bases are a match to TRBD1. V lost 5 bases, J lost 5 bases, and 15 bases stayed unmatched. CDR3 size: 17 residues. CDR1 and CDR2 (germline): SGHTA, FQGNSA. The CDR3 DNA follows: TGTGCCAGCAGCCCATCTCTTGGGACAGGGAGGAGGGAGACCCAGTACTTC. Protein product: CASSPSLGTGRRETQYF.

This clone was picked up a small number of times. The chain combines TRBV27 with TRBJ2-1, with 10 bases lining up with TRBD2. The CDR3 sequence is 17 residues long. V gave up 3 bases and J gave up 5 bases; unmatched junction bases: 10. CDR1 is MNHEY, CDR2 SMNVEV, per germline (reference sequence). CDR3 region: CASSFRADGTSDNEQFF. CDR3 DNA sequence: TGTGCCAGCAGTTTTAGGGCAGATGGGACTAGCGACAATGAGCAGTTCTTC.

The chain joins TRBV7-2 to TRBJ1-2, with D uncertain. Trimming took off 1 base at V and 1 base at J, with 7 bases between the two ends. Germline lookup yields CDR1 SGHTA and CDR2 FQGNSA. This CDR3 region has 14 residues. The CDR3 protein is CASSLDIDNYGYTF. The CDR3 DNA follows: TGTGCCAGCAGCTTAGATATAGATAACTATGGCTACACCTTC.

V is TRBV28 and J is TRBJ2-1, with D perhaps TRBD2 (6 bases). Trimming stripped 11 bases from V and 0 bases from J, with 11 bases between. CDR1 MDHEN and CDR2 SYDVKM come from the germline V gene. The CDR3 spans 13 residues. The CDR3 DNA follows: TGTGCCTCTGGAGGGCCCTCCTACAATGAGCAGTTCTTC. This sequence encodes CASGGPSYNEQFF. Together with reference TRBV28 and TRBJ2-1, the CDR3 gives the full variable domain: DVKVTQSSRYLVKRTGEKVFLECVQDMDHENMFWYRQDPGLGLRLIYFSYDVKMKEKGDIPEGYSVSREKKERFSLILESASTNQTSMYLCASGGPSYNEQFFGPGTRLTVL.

The chain uses TRBV18 and TRBJ2-3; 8 bases are a match to TRBD1. CDR3 size: 15 residues. Trimming cost V 4 bases and J 6 bases; bases outside gene matches: 9. Germline V gene sequence: CDR1 KGHSH, CDR2 LQKENI. As DNA, the CDR3 is TGTGCCAGCTCACTACAGGGGGGTGGCCCCGATACGCAGTATTTT. It codes for CASSLQGGGPDTQYF.

The V gene is TRBV24-1, the J gene TRBJ2-1; 8 bases fit TRBD1. Germline CDR1 and CDR2: KGHDR and SFDVKD. V trimming: 4 bases; J trimming: 3 bases; junction bases outside the gene matches: 4. This CDR3 comprises 15 residues. CDR3 protein: CATSESGQGYNEQFF. As DNA, the CDR3 is TGTGCCACCAGTGAATCCGGACAGGGCTACAATGAGCAGTTCTTC.

This sequence joins TRBV24-1 and TRBJ2-1, with a tentative D call TRBD2 (5 bases). Germline values: CDR1 KGHDR, CDR2 SFDVKD. The CDR3 is 13 residues long. V was trimmed by 7 bases and J by 7 bases, leaving 13 bases between them. The CDR3, as DNA: TGTGCCACCAGAGGAGGTTTGTTGAATGAGCAGTTCTTC. Translation gives CATRGGLLNEQFF.

This clone has only a few counts. V gene TRBV7-9 combines with J gene TRBJ1-6; D is unresolved. Germline CDR1 is SEHNR and CDR2 is FQNEAQ (reference sequence). V lost 1 base and J lost 7, with 5 bases in between. This CDR3 is 13 amino acids long. This CDR3 is CASSLGQNSPLHF. The CDR3 bases are TGTGCCAGCAGCTTAGGCCAGAATTCACCCCTCCACTTT.

The V and J genes are TRBV19 and TRBJ2-1; 9 bases fit TRBD1. J lost 4 bases, V lost 4 bases, and 2 bases had no gene match. CDR1 and CDR2 from the germline V gene are LNHDA and SQIVND (reference sequence). The CDR3 extends over 14 amino acids. The chain's CDR3 is CASSKGQGYNEQFF. CDR3 nucleotides: TGTGCCAGTAGTAAGGGACAGGGATACAATGAGCAGTTCTTC.

The chain recombines TRBV18 with TRBJ1-6, with D perhaps matching TRBD1 (5 bases). V lost 3 bases, J lost 7 bases, and 7 bases lay in between. CDR1 is KGHSH, CDR2 LQKENI, per germline. The CDR3 covers 13 residues. The DNA of the CDR3 is TGTGCCAGCTCACCCGACAGAAATTCACCCCTCCACTTT. Amino acids: CASSPDRNSPLHF.

The V and J genes are TRBV9 and TRBJ2-1; 8 nucleotides agree with TRBD2. CDR3 length: 16 residues. Trimming removed 1 base from V and 0 bases from J; junction bases left unmatched: 3. Germline loops: CDR1 SGDLS, CDR2 YYNGEE. CDR3 sequence reads: CASSVRSGSSYNEQFF. The CDR3 DNA follows: TGTGCCAGCAGCGTAAGGAGCGGGAGCTCCTACAATGAGCAGTTCTTC.

The V gene is TRBV29-1, the J gene TRBJ2-3; TRBD2 matches 8 bases. From germline, CDR1 is SQVTM and CDR2 ANQGSEA. Losses at the gene ends were 2 bases for V and 4 bases for J; bases not matched to a gene: 5. The length of the CDR3 is 14 residues. The CDR3 here is CSVEKRERADTQYF. The CDR3 nucleotides read TGCAGCGTTGAAAAGCGGGAGAGGGCAGATACGCAGTATTTT.

The chain's CDR3 is CASSPRGGMNTEAFF. The CDR3 nucleotides read TGTGCCAGCAGTCCCCGTGGGGGGATGAACACTGAAGCTTTCTTT. This sequence joins TRBV27 and TRBJ1-1; maybe TRBD1 (5 bases). Germline CDR1 MNHEY, CDR2 SMNVEV (reference sequence). Trimming took off 5 bases at V and 0 bases at J, with 13 bases between the two ends. There are 15 residues in the CDR3.

The chain combines TRBV19 with TRBJ1-1; 7 nucleotides line up with TRBD1. Germline CDR1 reads LNHDA; CDR2 reads SQIVND (reference sequence). This CDR3 spans 13 amino acids. V lost 8 bases, J lost 1 base, and 4 bases stayed unmatched. The DNA for the CDR3 is TGTGCCAGTCGGGGACAGCAGAACACTGAAGCTTTCTTT. This encodes CASRGQQNTEAFF.

This CDR3 is CAINSGGTDTQYF. DNA of the CDR3: TGTGCCATCAACTCGGGGGGCACAGATACGCAGTATTTT. This chain connects TRBV10-3 to TRBJ2-3, with D perhaps TRBD2 (6 bases). The germline CDR1 and CDR2 sequences are ENHRY and SYGVKD. CDR3 size: 13 residues. Trimming shortened V by 7 bases and J by 1 base, and 9 bases separated the two germline ends.

The table lists this clone with a count of one. The rearrangement uses TRBV19 and TRBJ2-1; possible D gene TRBD1, 5 bases. Per germline, CDR1 LNHDA and CDR2 SQIVND (reference sequence). V was trimmed by 4 bases and J by 8 bases, leaving 21 bases between them. The length of the CDR3 is 16 residues. In DNA, the CDR3 is TGTGCCAGTAGTAGCCGCGGACAAGGTGCGGTAGATGAGCAGTTCTTC. Its translation is CASSSRGQGAVDEQFF.

The chain employs TRBV4-1 and TRBJ1-1; possibly TRBD1 for D (6 bases). Trimming took off 4 bases at V and 8 bases at J, with 8 bases between the two ends. CDR1 and CDR2 (germline): MGHRA, YSYEKL. CDR3 length: 11 residues. CDR3 bases: TGCGCCAGCAGCCTTCAGGGGGAAGCTTTCTTT. It yields the protein CASSLQGEAFF.

V is TRBV11-2 and J is TRBJ2-3, with 14 bases matching TRBD2. V dropped 6 bases and J dropped 4; count of bases not matched to a gene: 9. Germline CDR1 reads SGHAT; CDR2 reads FQNNGV. The CDR3 sequence is 17 residues long. Written as DNA, the CDR3 is TGTGCCAGCAGGCGGCTGGGACTAGCGGGAGATTCAGATACGCAGTATTTT. Amino acid sequence: CASRRLGLAGDSDTQYF.

The chain couples TRBV15 to TRBJ1-2; D uncertain. The ends were cut back, 1 base at V and 2 bases at J, with 8 bases in the middle. Germline values: CDR1 LNHNV, CDR2 YYDKDF (reference sequence). The CDR3 contains 14 residues. CDR3 residues: CATSRGSINYGYTF. The CDR3 bases are TGTGCCACCAGCAGAGGTAGCATCAACTATGGCTACACCTTC. Looking up the rest from reference TRBV15 and TRBJ1-2 gives the full variable domain: DAMVIQNPRYQVTQFGKPVTLSCSQTLNHNVMYWYQQKSSQAPKLLFHYYDKDFNNEADTPDNFQSRRPNTSFCFLDIRSPGLGDTAMYLCATSRGSINYGYTFGSGTRLTVV.

This clone was counted once. For the CDR3, the DNA is TGTGCCAGCAGCACGAAGGGGCTTGGGACAAAAAACCTCTCTGGGGCCAACGTCCTGACTTTC. Protein sequence: CASSTKGLGTKNLSGANVLTF. This chain links TRBV21-1 with TRBJ2-6; TRBD1 is the table's D call and was not checked against the DNA. TRBV21-1 is labeled a pseudogene. This CDR3 has 21 amino acids.

This clone showed up just a few times. The rearrangement uses TRBV7-9 and TRBJ2-7; 7 nucleotides line up with TRBD2. The CDR3 is 13 residues long. V lost 3 bases to trimming and J lost 4 bases; unmatched junction nucleotides: 3. The germline gives CDR1 SEHNR, CDR2 FQNEAQ (reference sequence). The CDR3 spells CASSFEAGYEQYF. The CDR3, as DNA: TGTGCCAGCAGCTTTGAAGCGGGATACGAGCAGTACTTC.

As for this clone: An end of the junction differs from the germline gene, which may be a read error. V and J are TRBV7-7 and TRBJ2-5; no reliable D call. CDR1 and CDR2 from the germline V gene are SSHAT and FNYEAQ (reference sequence). This CDR3 has 15 residues. The chain's CDR3 is CASSPRVLVQETQYF. In DNA, the CDR3 is TGTGCTAGCAGCCCCCGAGTACTGGTCCAAGAGACCCAGTACTTC.

V usage is TRBV12-5 and J usage is TRBJ1-6; D not certain. Germline assignment: CDR1 LGHNT and CDR2 FRNRAP. V lost 1 base to trimming and J lost 5 bases, with 6 bases between them. The CDR3 covers 14 residues. In DNA form, the CDR3 reads TGTGCTAGTGGTTTGGGCGGTAATAATTCACCCCTCCACTTT. Protein: CASGLGGNNSPLHF.

The J gene is TRBJ1-5, the V gene TRBV2, with 10 bases lining up with TRBD1. This CDR3 has 14 amino acids. With 4 bases clipped from V and 6 bases from J, the junction kept 3 bases outside the gene matches. The germline V gene encodes CDR1 SNHLY and CDR2 FYNNEI. The DNA of the CDR3 is TGTGCCAGCAGTGGGACAGGGGGTAGTCAGCCCCAGCATTTT. Its translation: CASSGTGGSQPQHF.

The chain links TRBV28 to TRBJ1-2, with a possible D match to TRBD1 (5 bases). Per germline, CDR1 MDHEN and CDR2 SYDVKM. The ends were cut back, 6 bases at V and 2 bases at J, with 10 bases in the middle. The CDR3 runs 13 residues. The CDR3, as DNA: TGTGCCAGCAGCCGAGACAGCAACTATGGCTACACCTTC. This encodes CASSRDSNYGYTF.

This clone occurred once. The rearrangement joins TRBV19 to TRBJ2-2; 10 bases match TRBD2. Looked up from germline, CDR1 is LNHDA and CDR2 is SQIVND (reference sequence). The CDR3 contains 17 residues. V was pared by 3 bases and J by 6 bases, with 10 bases of the junction left unmatched. The CDR3 is CASSIVSASGSAGELFF. The CDR3 region has the DNA TGTGCCAGTAGTATTGTATCGGCTAGCGGGAGCGCCGGGGAGCTGTTTTTT.

The gene calls are TRBV10-3 and TRBJ1-3; 11 bases fit TRBD1. Germline-derived CDR1 and CDR2 are ENHRY and SYGVKD. V trimming: 2 bases; J trimming: 0 bases; junction bases outside the gene matches: 6. The CDR3 runs 18 residues. CDR3 nucleotide sequence: TGTGCCATCAGTGAGATGGGACAGGGGGTCCCCTCTGGAAACACCATATATTTT. This translates into CAISEMGQGVPSGNTIYF.

This clone appeared a single time. CDR3 sequence (DNA): TGCGCCAGCAGCCAAGCCACGCTTGCGGGGGCCGGGTACGAGCAGTACTTC. This gives the protein CASSQATLAGAGYEQYF. The chain joins TRBV4-1 to TRBJ2-7, with D possibly matching TRBD2 (7 bases). Trimming stripped 1 base from V and 4 bases from J, with 20 bases between. The germline gives CDR1 MGHRA, CDR2 YSYEKL. CDR3 length: 17 amino acids.